Listed below are T cell receptor beta chains from one sample, sequenced in a study of blood T cell repertoires in COVID-19. Sequenced by immunoSEQ multiplex PCR; TCRdb stores in-frame clones only, minus some. The sample holds roughly 76,000 clones, roughly 80% seen once. The sample comprised peripheral blood. These receptors originate from a woman in her 70s with acute or convalescent COVID-19. CDR3s include the opening cysteine and the closing phenylalanine or tryptophan. A D gene is named only where the DNA matches it firmly. Clone sizes are given selectively: once, few, many, or a class where the clone is expanded.

j_call: TRBJ2-5
d_call: TRBD1
v_call: TRBV28
clone_size: -
cdr3_aa: CASSVPGTGIPETQYF
cdr3_nt: TGTGCCAGCAGTGTCCCCGGGACAGGGATCCCAGAGACCCAGTACTTC

j_call: TRBJ2-2
d_call: TRBD1
v_call: TRBV5-6
clone_size: -
cdr3_aa: CASSWGQGWAGELFF
cdr3_nt: TGTGCCAGCAGCTGGGGACAGGGATGGGCCGGGGAGCTGTTTTTT

j_call: TRBJ1-2
d_call: TRBD1
v_call: TRBV5-1
clone_size: -
cdr3_aa: CASRKRTGGDTYGYTF
cdr3_nt: TGCGCCAGCAGGAAAAGAACAGGGGGAGATACGTATGGCTACACCTTC

j_call: TRBJ1-5
d_call: TRBD1
v_call: TRBV5-8
clone_size: -
cdr3_aa: CASRTGTVLNQPQHF
cdr3_nt: TGTGCCAGCAGAACGGGGACAGTTCTCAATCAGCCCCAGCATTTT

j_call: TRBJ1-4
d_call: -
v_call: TRBV27
clone_size: -
cdr3_aa: CASSPWGGSNEKLFF
cdr3_nt: TGTGCCAGCAGTCCCTGGGGGGGATCTAATGAAAAACTGTTTTTT

j_call: TRBJ2-3
d_call: TRBD2
v_call: TRBV6-4
clone_size: once
cdr3_aa: CASSVLGRGDTQYF
cdr3_nt: TGTGCCAGCAGTGTTTTAGGGAGGGGAGATACGCAGTATTTT

j_call: TRBJ2-7
d_call: -
v_call: TRBV6-6
clone_size: -
cdr3_aa: CASSPSREQYF
cdr3_nt: TGTGCCAGCAGCCCCTCGCGAGAGCAGTACTTC

j_call: TRBJ1-5
d_call: -
v_call: TRBV6-2/TRBV6-3
clone_size: -
cdr3_aa: CASSPVGGNQPQHF
cdr3_nt: TGTGCCAGCAGTCCCGTAGGGGGCAATCAGCCCCAGCATTTT

j_call: TRBJ2-1
d_call: TRBD1
v_call: TRBV7-2
clone_size: -
cdr3_aa: CASAPGQGAFNEQFF
cdr3_nt: TGTGCCAGCGCCCCGGGACAGGGTGCCTTCAATGAGCAGTTCTTC

j_call: TRBJ1-2
d_call: TRBD1
v_call: TRBV18
clone_size: -
cdr3_aa: CASSLRDRGLGYTF
cdr3_nt: TGTGCCAGCTCTCTCCGGGACAGGGGGCTTGGCTACACCTTC

j_call: TRBJ1-3
d_call: -
v_call: TRBV3-1/TRBV3-2
clone_size: few
cdr3_aa: CASSQEGLSGNTIYF
cdr3_nt: TGTGCCAGCAGCCAAGAGGGGCTATCTGGAAACACCATATATTTT

j_call: TRBJ1-1
d_call: -
v_call: TRBV6-6
clone_size: -
cdr3_aa: CASHRDKREAFF
cdr3_nt: TGTGCCAGTCACCGGGACAAGCGGGAAGCTTTCTTT

j_call: TRBJ1-1
d_call: TRBD1
v_call: TRBV9
clone_size: -
cdr3_aa: CASSAGTGGVNTEAFF
cdr3_nt: TGTGCCAGCAGCGCGGGGACAGGGGGCGTTAACACTGAAGCTTTCTTT

j_call: TRBJ2-3
d_call: TRBD1
v_call: TRBV6-6
clone_size: -
cdr3_aa: CAIGTATQYF
cdr3_nt: TGTGCCATCGGGACAGCTACGCAGTATTTT

j_call: TRBJ1-1
d_call: TRBD1
v_call: TRBV9
clone_size: few
cdr3_aa: CASSGVSRGQDKTFF
cdr3_nt: TGTGCCAGCAGCGGAGTTAGTAGGGGACAGGATAAAACTTTCTTT

j_call: TRBJ1-2
d_call: -
v_call: TRBV5-1
clone_size: -
cdr3_aa: CASSLQDTYGYTF
cdr3_nt: TGCGCCAGCAGCTTGCAAGACACCTATGGCTACACCTTC

j_call: TRBJ1-6
d_call: TRBD1
v_call: TRBV4-2
clone_size: -
cdr3_aa: CASSQLRTGLNSPLHF
cdr3_nt: TGTGCCAGCAGCCAATTACGGACAGGGCTGAATTCACCCCTCCACTTT

j_call: TRBJ2-1
d_call: TRBD2
v_call: TRBV7-6
clone_size: -
cdr3_aa: CASSLLSGTTYNEQFF
cdr3_nt: TGTGCCAGCAGCTTACTTAGCGGGACTACGTACAATGAGCAGTTCTTC

j_call: TRBJ1-1
d_call: -
v_call: TRBV30
clone_size: -
cdr3_aa: CAWGVGIMNTEAFF
cdr3_nt: TGTGCCTGGGGGGTCGGGATCATGAACACTGAAGCTTTCTTT

j_call: TRBJ1-1
d_call: -
v_call: TRBV28
clone_size: -
cdr3_aa: CASSRTIGGWDTEAFF
cdr3_nt: TGTGCCAGCAGCCGAACAATCGGGGGTTGGGACACTGAAGCTTTCTTT

j_call: TRBJ2-1
d_call: -
v_call: TRBV6-5
clone_size: -
cdr3_aa: CASSYGSGDGNEQFF
cdr3_nt: TGTGCCAGCAGTTATGGGTCAGGGGATGGCAATGAGCAGTTCTTC

j_call: TRBJ1-4
d_call: -
v_call: TRBV10-3
clone_size: -
cdr3_aa: CAIRGGANEKLFF
cdr3_nt: TGTGCCATCAGAGGGGGGGCTAATGAAAAACTGTTTTTT

j_call: TRBJ2-3
d_call: -
v_call: TRBV14
clone_size: -
cdr3_aa: CASSPWKSAHTQYF
cdr3_nt: TGTGCCAGCAGCCCCTGGAAGAGCGCCCATACGCAGTATTTT

j_call: TRBJ2-5
d_call: -
v_call: TRBV27
clone_size: many
cdr3_aa: CASSPSTLPLETQYF
cdr3_nt: TGTGCCAGCAGTCCTTCCACTCTTCCCTTAGAGACCCAGTACTTC

j_call: TRBJ1-1
d_call: -
v_call: TRBV30
clone_size: -
cdr3_aa: CAWGGSGTEAFF
cdr3_nt: TGTGCCTGGGGAGGAAGCGGGACTGAAGCTTTCTTT

j_call: TRBJ2-4
d_call: TRBD1
v_call: TRBV28
clone_size: -
cdr3_aa: CASSFLPTGEIGDIQYF
cdr3_nt: TGTGCCAGCAGTTTCTTGCCTACAGGGGAGATAGGGGACATTCAGTACTTC

j_call: TRBJ1-6
d_call: -
v_call: TRBV5-6
clone_size: few
cdr3_aa: CASSLFSREGRDSPLHF
cdr3_nt: TGTGCCAGCAGCTTATTTTCAAGGGAGGGTCGGGATTCACCCCTCCACTTT

j_call: TRBJ2-7
d_call: TRBD1
v_call: TRBV6-2/TRBV6-3
clone_size: few
cdr3_aa: CASSSTPGQASYEQYF
cdr3_nt: TGTGCCAGCAGCAGCACCCCGGGACAGGCCTCCTACGAGCAGTACTTC

j_call: TRBJ1-4
d_call: TRBD1
v_call: TRBV6-5
clone_size: -
cdr3_aa: CASSLNRGTNEKLFF
cdr3_nt: TGTGCCAGCAGTCTTAACAGGGGTACTAATGAAAAACTGTTTTTT

j_call: TRBJ2-1
d_call: TRBD2
v_call: TRBV14
clone_size: -
cdr3_aa: CASSLLAGGSYNEQFF
cdr3_nt: TGTGCCAGCAGCCTCCTAGCGGGAGGATCCTACAATGAGCAGTTCTTC

j_call: TRBJ1-1
d_call: -
v_call: TRBV5-1
clone_size: -
cdr3_aa: CASSLVSQGVPEAFF
cdr3_nt: TGCGCCAGCAGCTTGGTGTCACAGGGAGTTCCTGAAGCTTTCTTT

j_call: TRBJ1-1
d_call: -
v_call: TRBV30
clone_size: -
cdr3_aa: CAGDRRNTEAFF
cdr3_nt: TGTGCCGGTGACAGAAGGAACACTGAAGCTTTCTTT

j_call: TRBJ1-4
d_call: -
v_call: TRBV27
clone_size: -
cdr3_aa: CASSFAYRANEKLFF
cdr3_nt: TGTGCCAGCAGCTTCGCGTACAGGGCTAATGAAAAACTATTTTTT

j_call: TRBJ2-2
d_call: -
v_call: TRBV15
clone_size: -
cdr3_aa: CATSRDYPANTGELFF
cdr3_nt: TGTGCCACCAGCAGAGATTACCCAGCGAACACCGGGGAGCTGTTTTTT

j_call: TRBJ2-1
d_call: TRBD2
v_call: TRBV27
clone_size: -
cdr3_aa: CASSSPGGGSEQFF
cdr3_nt: TGTGCCAGCAGTTCCCCGGGGGGGGGAAGCGAGCAGTTCTTC

j_call: TRBJ1-1
d_call: TRBD1
v_call: TRBV3-1/TRBV3-2
clone_size: -
cdr3_aa: CASSPRDRADTEAFF
cdr3_nt: TGTGCCAGCAGCCCCCGCGACAGGGCGGACACTGAAGCTTTCTTT

j_call: TRBJ2-1
d_call: TRBD1
v_call: TRBV6-5
clone_size: -
cdr3_aa: CASSYLQGDEQFF
cdr3_nt: TGTGCCAGCAGTTACTTACAGGGGGATGAGCAGTTCTTC

j_call: TRBJ1-1
d_call: TRBD1
v_call: TRBV27
clone_size: -
cdr3_aa: CASSLRKGAEKTFF
cdr3_nt: TGTGCCAGCAGTCTCAGGAAGGGGGCGGAAAAGACTTTCTTT

j_call: TRBJ1-2
d_call: -
v_call: TRBV19
clone_size: -
cdr3_aa: CASRRRGSDGYTF
cdr3_nt: TGTGCCAGTCGCCGGCGGGGCTCAGATGGCTACACCTTC

j_call: TRBJ1-2
d_call: TRBD1
v_call: TRBV27
clone_size: -
cdr3_aa: CASSFAGGSFGYTF
cdr3_nt: TGTGCCAGCAGTTTTGCAGGGGGCTCGTTTGGCTACACCTTC

j_call: TRBJ2-7
d_call: -
v_call: TRBV11-2
clone_size: -
cdr3_aa: CASSFSEISYEQYF
cdr3_nt: TGTGCCAGCAGCTTCTCGGAGATCTCCTACGAGCAGTACTTC

j_call: TRBJ1-5
d_call: -
v_call: TRBV2
clone_size: once
cdr3_aa: CASRQALDNQPQHF
cdr3_nt: TGTGCCAGCAGGCAAGCGCTCGACAATCAGCCCCAGCATTTT

j_call: TRBJ2-7
d_call: TRBD2
v_call: TRBV7-2
clone_size: -
cdr3_aa: CASSPSGPDFYEQYF
cdr3_nt: TGTGCCAGCAGCCCTAGCGGGCCGGATTTCTACGAGCAGTACTTC

j_call: TRBJ2-1
d_call: TRBD2
v_call: TRBV5-1
clone_size: -
cdr3_aa: CASSSSIAGVGDEQFF
cdr3_nt: TGCGCCAGCAGCTCGTCTATAGCGGGAGTAGGGGATGAGCAGTTCTTC

j_call: TRBJ1-2
d_call: TRBD1
v_call: TRBV19
clone_size: -
cdr3_aa: CASSRLRTGWSPGGYTF
cdr3_nt: TGTGCCAGTAGTCGATTAAGGACAGGGTGGAGTCCGGGCGGCTACACCTTC

j_call: TRBJ1-2
d_call: -
v_call: TRBV6-5
clone_size: -
cdr3_aa: CASRRDANYGYTF
cdr3_nt: TGTGCCAGCAGGCGAGATGCTAACTATGGCTACACCTTC

j_call: TRBJ2-2
d_call: TRBD1
v_call: TRBV6-1
clone_size: -
cdr3_aa: CASSAETGGTNTGELFF
cdr3_nt: TGTGCCAGCAGTGCCGAAACAGGGGGGACGAACACCGGGGAGCTGTTTTTT

j_call: TRBJ2-1
d_call: TRBD1
v_call: TRBV4-1
clone_size: -
cdr3_aa: CASSQGDRELDEQFF
cdr3_nt: TGCGCCAGCAGCCAAGGCGACAGGGAGCTTGATGAGCAGTTCTTC

j_call: TRBJ2-3
d_call: TRBD2
v_call: TRBV19
clone_size: -
cdr3_aa: CASSPIVLAGVTDTQYF
cdr3_nt: TGTGCCAGTAGCCCCATCGTACTAGCGGGAGTCACAGATACGCAGTATTTT

j_call: TRBJ2-7
d_call: -
v_call: TRBV7-2
clone_size: -
cdr3_aa: CASSYEMTGSGSYEQYF
cdr3_nt: TGTGCCAGCAGTTACGAGATGACCGGGAGCGGCTCCTACGAGCAGTACTTC

j_call: TRBJ2-5
d_call: TRBD1
v_call: TRBV6-5
clone_size: -
cdr3_aa: CASSYSRTGGGETQYF
cdr3_nt: TGTGCCAGCAGTTACTCCCGGACAGGGGGAGGAGAGACCCAGTACTTC